Below are 20 T cell receptor beta chains sequenced from a single sample in a study of cytomegalovirus exposure and HLA in healthy donors. The study ran its PCR with 60 Vbeta and 13 Jbeta primers. The repertoire was sequenced with immunoSEQ multiplex PCR; TCRdb's copy has only in-frame clones and lacks some. The sample holds about 110,000 clones, 73% seen once. The sample consisted of PBMCs. Receptors originate from a man aged 35-49 years in good health and CMV-seronegative.

The rearrangement joins TRBV14 to TRBJ2-7, with D perhaps TRBD1 (6 bases). Between the trimmed V and J ends, which lost 2 bases and 1 base, there was a span of 9 bases. The CDR3 spans 14 residues. From germline, CDR1 is SGHDN and CDR2 FVKESK. As DNA, the CDR3 is TGTGCCAGCAGCCAAATCACAGGGTCCTACGAGCAGTACTTC. Amino acid sequence: CASSQITGSYEQYF. Variable domain in full (rest from reference TRBV14 and TRBJ2-7): EAGVTQFPSHSVIEKGQTVTLRCDPISGHDNLYWYRRVMGKEIKFLLHFVKESKQDESGMPNNRFLAERTGGTYSTLKVQPAELEDSGVYFCASSQITGSYEQYFGPGTRLTVT.

V usage is TRBV9 and J usage is TRBJ2-7; 11 bases map to TRBD2. From germline, CDR1 is SGDLS and CDR2 YYNGEE. After removal of 0 bases from V and 0 bases from J, the junction contained 2 bases not matched to a gene. The CDR3 sequence is 16 residues long. The CDR3 reads CASSVGSGGASYEQYF. The CDR3 DNA is TGTGCCAGCAGCGTAGGTAGCGGGGGGGCCTCCTACGAGCAGTACTTC. Based on the CDR3 plus reference TRBV9 and TRBJ2-7, the full variable domain is DSGVTQTPKHLITATGQRVTLRCSPRSGDLSVYWYQQSLDQGLQFLIQYYNGEERAKGNILERFSAQQFPDLHSELNLSSLELGDSALYFCASSVGSGGASYEQYFGPGTRLTVT.

V gene TRBV7-9 combines with J gene TRBJ1-6, with 8 bases lining up with TRBD1. Germline-derived CDR1 and CDR2 are SEHNR and FQNEAQ (reference sequence). This CDR3 is built from 14 residues. V lost 6 bases to trimming and J lost 6 bases; unmatched junction nucleotides: 4. CDR3 sequence: CASSQGAFNSPLHF. CDR3 in DNA: TGTGCCAGCAGTCAGGGGGCATTTAATTCACCCCTCCACTTT.

The chain uses TRBV5-1 and TRBJ2-3, with TRBD2 identical over 7 bases. CDR1 is SGHRS, CDR2 YFSETQ, per germline. The V and J ends lost 1 base and 6 bases, in that order; junction bases with no gene match: 8. The CDR3 extends over 15 amino acids. The CDR3 loop reads CASSLSPRGEDTQYF. The CDR3 DNA follows: TGCGCCAGCAGCTTGTCCCCTCGGGGGGAGGATACGCAGTATTTT.

The chain is built from TRBV16 and TRBJ2-5; TRBD2 agrees at 9 bases. Germline CDR1 and CDR2: KGHSY and FQNENV. The CDR3 sequence is 15 residues long. J lost 5 bases, V lost 7 bases, and 11 bases had no gene match. The CDR3 DNA sequence: TGTGCCAGCACCCCTTATGGGACTAGCTCCGAGACCCAGTACTTC. Its translation: CASTPYGTSSETQYF. Supplemented by reference TRBV16 and TRBJ2-5, the full variable domain reads GEEVAQTPKHLVRGEGQKAKLYCAPIKGHSYVFWYQQVLKNEFKFLISFQNENVFDETGMPKERFSAKCLPNSPCSLEIQATKLEDSAVYFCASTPYGTSSETQYFGPGTRLLVL.

The J gene is TRBJ1-4, the V gene TRBV9; D ambiguous. V lost 0 bases and J lost 8, with 8 bases in between. Germline V gene data show CDR1 as SGDLS and CDR2 as YYNGEE. The CDR3 covers 13 residues. CDR3 sequence (DNA): TGTGCCAGCAGCGTAGATGGGAGGGAAAAACTGTTTTTT. Its translation: CASSVDGREKLFF.

This rearrangement joins TRBV7-9 to TRBJ2-3, with TRBD2 identical over 10 bases. Germline CDR1 SEHNR, CDR2 FQNEAQ (reference sequence). This CDR3 has 13 amino acids. V lost 3 bases and J lost 14; bases outside the gene matches: 8. CDR3 bases: TGTGCCAGCAGCTTTCTTCTAGCGGGGGTCCCGTATTTT. Translation gives CASSFLLAGVPYF.

The chain has TRBV9 and TRBJ1-2; D is perhaps TRBD1 (6 bases). This CDR3 comprises 13 residues. Looked up from germline, CDR1 is SGDLS and CDR2 is YYNGEE. Trimming removed 5 bases at V and 6 bases at J, with 14 bases between. CDR3 coding DNA: TGTGCCAGCAGAGACGACAGGCCAGATGGCTACACCTTC. Its protein is CASRDDRPDGYTF.

The chain joins TRBV5-1 to TRBJ2-7; D might be TRBD2 (6 bases). CDR3 length: 14 residues. Germline CDR1 is SGHRS and CDR2 is YFSETQ. With 0 bases removed from V and 4 bases from J, the gap between germline ends came to 11 bases. CDR3 nucleotide sequence: TGCGCCAGCAGCTTGGTTAGCGGAGCTTACGAGCAGTACTTC. This encodes CASSLVSGAYEQYF.

This sequence joins TRBV5-1 and TRBJ2-5; 9 bases agree with TRBD2. The germline gives CDR1 SGHRS, CDR2 YFSETQ. Trimming cost V 0 bases and J 2 bases; bases outside gene matches: 5. The CDR3 extends over 16 amino acids. CDR3 DNA sequence: TGCGCCAGCAGCTTGGGTGCGCGGGGGGGGCAAGAGACCCAGTACTTC. Residues: CASSLGARGGQETQYF. The full variable domain, with the rest looked up from reference TRBV5-1 and TRBJ2-5, is KAGVTQTPRYLIKTRGQQVTLSCSPISGHRSVSWYQQTPGQGLQFLFEYFSETQRNKGNFPGRFSGRQFSNSRSEMNVSTLELGDSALYLCASSLGARGGQETQYFGPGTRLLVL.

The chain employs TRBV7-2 and TRBJ2-3, with 11 positions matching TRBD2. The CDR3 sequence is 16 residues long. Germline CDR1 reads SGHTA; CDR2 reads FQGNSA. V gave up 5 bases and J gave up 7 bases; unmatched junction bases: 11. The DNA for the CDR3 is TGTGCCAGCAGCCCCGTGGGTAGCGGGGGGGGAAATACGCAGTATTTT. This sequence encodes CASSPVGSGGGNTQYF.

There are a few counts of this clone. V is TRBV18 and J is TRBJ1-2; D may be TRBD1 (5 bases). The CDR3 runs 12 residues. Germline lookup yields CDR1 KGHSH and CDR2 LQKENI. Trimming shortened V by 6 bases and J by 10 bases, and 15 bases separated the two germline ends. Here the CDR3 reads CASSPPDSHYTF. Written as DNA, the CDR3 is TGTGCCAGCTCGCCCCCTGACAGCCACTACACCTTC.

The chain recombines TRBV7-2 with TRBJ1-5; the D gene is possibly TRBD1 (6 bases). Germline CDR1 reads SGHTA; CDR2 reads FQGNSA. The CDR3 extends over 16 amino acids. Trimming pared 10 bases from V and 5 bases from J, leaving 24 bases between. The CDR3 nucleotides are TGTGCCACCGAGAACGGACAGTCCGGGTCTTATCAGCCCCAGCATTTT. It specifies CATENGQSGSYQPQHF.

In this sample, this clone turned up once. V usage is TRBV12-5 and J usage is TRBJ1-5; D might be TRBD1 (5 bases). V shed 5 bases and J shed 2 bases, with 16 bases lying between them. Germline CDR1 LGHNT, CDR2 FRNRAP. There are 16 residues in the CDR3. The CDR3 DNA follows: TGTGCTAGTGGTCCCCCGCAGGGTCTGGGCAATCAGCCCCAGCATTTT. This encodes CASGPPQGLGNQPQHF.

The gene calls are TRBV28 and TRBJ1-6; no definite D call. CDR3 length: 12 residues. The V end lost 3 bases, the J end lost 15 bases, and 12 bases lay between the germline ends. Germline V gene data show CDR1 as MDHEN and CDR2 as SYDVKM. CDR3 amino acids: CASSLARVLLHF. CDR3 nucleotide sequence: TGTGCCAGCAGTTTGGCTCGGGTGCTCCTCCACTTT.

This clone was detected a few times. This chain uses TRBV4-1 with TRBJ1-6; a weak D match, TRBD1 (6 bases). The CDR3 consists of 17 residues. In germline, CDR1 is MGHRA, CDR2 YSYEKL. The V and J ends lost 1 base and 0 bases respectively, with 10 bases between them. CDR3 nucleotide sequence: TGCGCCAGCAGCCAAGGGGACACCAGCTCCTATAATTCACCCCTCCACTTT. The encoded protein is CASSQGDTSSYNSPLHF.

CDR3 sequence reads: CASSPLTGEAKTQYF. For the CDR3, the DNA is TGCGCCTCCTCACCCTTAACAGGGGAAGCAAAGACCCAGTACTTC. The chain joins TRBV5-1 to TRBJ2-5; 7 positions match TRBD1. Germline V gene lookup returns CDR1 SGHRS and CDR2 YFSETQ. The CDR3 sequence is 15 residues long. Trimming at V came to 10 bases and at J to 6 bases, leaving 18 bases not matched to a gene.

The CDR3 loop is CASSHDTGAPRGYTF. The CDR3, as DNA: TGCGCCAGCAGCCACGACACAGGGGCTCCCCGGGGCTACACCTTC. This chain connects TRBV4-1 to TRBJ1-2; 7 nucleotides match TRBD1. Germline V gives CDR1 MGHRA, CDR2 YSYEKL. Trimming took 3 bases from V and 8 from J; bases not matched to a gene: 12. The CDR3 extends over 15 amino acids.

The genes are TRBV9 and TRBJ2-1, with 7 bases fitting TRBD2. This CDR3 comprises 15 residues. Germline CDR1 reads SGDLS; CDR2 reads YYNGEE. V dropped 3 bases and J dropped 7; count of bases not matched to a gene: 10. CDR3 sequence (DNA): TGTGCCAGCAGCGGAGCGGGGTTGGCGCGGAATGAGCAGTTCTTC. This sequence encodes CASSGAGLARNEQFF.

The chain recombines TRBV25-1 with TRBJ2-7, with unresolved D. Germline CDR1 is MGHDK and CDR2 is SYGVNS. V lost 3 bases, J lost 2 bases, and 8 bases lay in between. CDR3 length: 13 residues. As DNA, the CDR3 is TGTGCCAGCAGTGATTCAGAAGCCTACGAGCAGTACTTC. As protein: CASSDSEAYEQYF.